This T cell receptor beta chain was identified in a study of blood T cell repertoires in COVID-19. TCRdb's copy holds only in-frame clones and misses some; the assay was immunoSEQ multiplex PCR. The table shows 150,000 or so clones, with 85% occurring only once. V lost 2 bases and J lost 4, with 8 bases in between. The CDR3 is 13 residues long. CDR1 and CDR2 from the germline V gene are MNHEY and SVGEGT. The chain carries TRBV6-2 or TRBV6-3 and TRBJ1-2; a weak D match, TRBD1 (5 bases). The TCR was taken from a woman between 35 and 50 years old with active or convalescent COVID-19. The source material was peripheral blood. CDR3 in DNA: TGTGCCAGCAGTTACACGGGGGGCTATGGCTACACCTTC. It is translated as CASSYTGGYGYTF.